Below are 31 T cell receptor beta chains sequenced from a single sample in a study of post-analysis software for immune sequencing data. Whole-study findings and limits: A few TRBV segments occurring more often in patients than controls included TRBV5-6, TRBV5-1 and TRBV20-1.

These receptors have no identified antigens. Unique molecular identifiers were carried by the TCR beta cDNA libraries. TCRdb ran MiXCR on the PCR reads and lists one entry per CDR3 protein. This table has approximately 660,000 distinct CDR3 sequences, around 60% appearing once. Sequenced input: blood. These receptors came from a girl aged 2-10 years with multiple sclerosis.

For the CDR3, the DNA is TGTGCCAGCAGCCACTTCCCGGCCATCGTTTACTATGGCTACACCTTC. This translates into CASSHFPAIVYYGYTF. This chain joins TRBV3-1 and TRBJ1-2; D ambiguous. The CDR3 covers 16 residues. Germline V gene data show CDR1 as LGHDT and CDR2 as YNNKEL (reference sequence). The V end lost 3 bases, the J end lost 3 bases, and 17 bases lay between the germline ends.

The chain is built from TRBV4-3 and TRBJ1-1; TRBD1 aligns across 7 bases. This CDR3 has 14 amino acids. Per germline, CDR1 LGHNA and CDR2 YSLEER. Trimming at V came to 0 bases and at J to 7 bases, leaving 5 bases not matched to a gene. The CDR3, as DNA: TGCGCCAGCAGCCAAGATAGGGGGCAGGATGAAGCTTTCTTT. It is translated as CASSQDRGQDEAFF.

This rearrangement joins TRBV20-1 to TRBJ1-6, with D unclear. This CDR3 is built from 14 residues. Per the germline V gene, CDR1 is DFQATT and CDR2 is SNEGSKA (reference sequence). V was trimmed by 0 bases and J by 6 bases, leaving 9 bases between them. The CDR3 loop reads CSARDSDPNSPLHF. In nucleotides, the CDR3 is TGCAGTGCTAGAGATTCGGACCCTAATTCACCCCTCCACTTT.

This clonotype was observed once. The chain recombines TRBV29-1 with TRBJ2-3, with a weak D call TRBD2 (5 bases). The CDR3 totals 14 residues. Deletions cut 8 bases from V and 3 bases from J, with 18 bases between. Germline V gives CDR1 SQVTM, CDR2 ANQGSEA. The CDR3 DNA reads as TGCAGCCTCACTAGAAGCCTAGGGACAGATACGCAGTATTTT. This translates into CSLTRSLGTDTQYF.

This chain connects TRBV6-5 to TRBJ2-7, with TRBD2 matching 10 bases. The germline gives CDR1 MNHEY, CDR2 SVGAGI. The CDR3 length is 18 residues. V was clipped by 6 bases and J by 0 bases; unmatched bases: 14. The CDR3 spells CASSPSIILAGSSYEQYF. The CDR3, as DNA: TGTGCCAGCAGCCCCTCCATAATACTAGCGGGGAGCTCCTACGAGCAGTACTTC.

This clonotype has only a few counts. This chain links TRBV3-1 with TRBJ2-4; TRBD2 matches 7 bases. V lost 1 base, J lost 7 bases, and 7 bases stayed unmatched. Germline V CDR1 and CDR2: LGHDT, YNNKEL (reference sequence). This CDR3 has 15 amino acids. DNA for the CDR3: TGTGCCAGCAGCCAAGTCGCTAGCGGAGCTAACATTCAGTACTTC. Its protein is CASSQVASGANIQYF.

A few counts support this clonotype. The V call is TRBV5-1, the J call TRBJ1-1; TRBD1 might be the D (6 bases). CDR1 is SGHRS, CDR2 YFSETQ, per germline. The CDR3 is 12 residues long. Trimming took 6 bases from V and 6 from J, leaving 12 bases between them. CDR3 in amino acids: CASTRGGAEAFF. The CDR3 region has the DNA TGCGCCAGCACCCGGGGGGGCGCTGAAGCTTTCTTT.

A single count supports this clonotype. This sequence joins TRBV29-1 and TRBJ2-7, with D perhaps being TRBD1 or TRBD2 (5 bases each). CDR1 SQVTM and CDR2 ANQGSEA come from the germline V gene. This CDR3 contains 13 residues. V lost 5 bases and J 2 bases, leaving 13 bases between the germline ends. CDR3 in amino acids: CSVIWGNTYEQYF. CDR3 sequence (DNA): TGCAGCGTTATATGGGGGAATACCTACGAGCAGTACTTC.

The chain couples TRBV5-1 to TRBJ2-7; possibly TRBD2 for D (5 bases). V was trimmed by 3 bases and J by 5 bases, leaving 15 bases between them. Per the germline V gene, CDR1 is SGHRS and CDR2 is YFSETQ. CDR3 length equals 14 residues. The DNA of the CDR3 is TGCGCCAGCAGCTGGGGAGATGAAGGCCACGAGCAGTACTTC. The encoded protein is CASSWGDEGHEQYF.

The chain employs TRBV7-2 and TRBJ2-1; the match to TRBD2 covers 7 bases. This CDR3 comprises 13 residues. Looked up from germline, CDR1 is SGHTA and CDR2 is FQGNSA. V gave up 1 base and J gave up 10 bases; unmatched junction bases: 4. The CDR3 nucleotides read TGTGCCAGCAGCTTAGAAGCGGGGAGGGAGCAGTTCTTC. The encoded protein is CASSLEAGREQFF.

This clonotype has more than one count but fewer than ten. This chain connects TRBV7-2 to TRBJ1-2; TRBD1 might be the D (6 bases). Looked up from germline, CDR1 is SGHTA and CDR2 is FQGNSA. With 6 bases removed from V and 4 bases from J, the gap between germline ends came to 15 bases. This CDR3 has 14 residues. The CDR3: CASRSPGDSYGYTF. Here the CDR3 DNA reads TGTGCCAGCAGGTCCCCAGGGGATTCCTATGGCTACACCTTC.

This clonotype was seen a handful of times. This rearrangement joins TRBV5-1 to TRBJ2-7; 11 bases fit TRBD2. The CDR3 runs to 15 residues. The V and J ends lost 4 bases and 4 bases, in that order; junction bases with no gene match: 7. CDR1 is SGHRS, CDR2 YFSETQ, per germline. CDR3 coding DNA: TGCGCCAGCAGCCCGGGGACTAGCGGACAATACGAGCAGTACTTC. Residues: CASSPGTSGQYEQYF.

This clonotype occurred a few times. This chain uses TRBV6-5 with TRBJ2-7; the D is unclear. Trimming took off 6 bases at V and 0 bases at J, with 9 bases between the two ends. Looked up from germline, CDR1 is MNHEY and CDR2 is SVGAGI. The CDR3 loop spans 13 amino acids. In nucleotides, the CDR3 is TGTGCCAGCAGACCCCCGGGCTCCTACGAGCAGTACTTC. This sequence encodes CASRPPGSYEQYF.

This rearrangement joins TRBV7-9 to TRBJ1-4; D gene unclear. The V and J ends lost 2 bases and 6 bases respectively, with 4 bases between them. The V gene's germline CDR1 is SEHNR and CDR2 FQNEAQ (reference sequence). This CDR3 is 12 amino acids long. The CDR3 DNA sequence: TGTGCCAGCAGCTTAACCGATGAAAAACTGTTTTTT. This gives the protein CASSLTDEKLFF.

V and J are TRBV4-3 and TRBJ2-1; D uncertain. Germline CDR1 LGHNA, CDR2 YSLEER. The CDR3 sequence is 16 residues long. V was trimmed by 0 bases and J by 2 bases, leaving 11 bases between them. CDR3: CASSQDWLIPYNEQFF. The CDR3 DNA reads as TGCGCCAGCAGCCAAGATTGGCTCATCCCCTACAATGAGCAGTTCTTC.

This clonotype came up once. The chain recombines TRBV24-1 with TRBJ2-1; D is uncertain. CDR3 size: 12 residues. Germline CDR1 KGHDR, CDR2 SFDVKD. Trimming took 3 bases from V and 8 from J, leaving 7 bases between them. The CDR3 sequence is CATSDMVDEQFF. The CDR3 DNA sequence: TGTGCCACCAGTGATATGGTAGATGAGCAGTTCTTC.

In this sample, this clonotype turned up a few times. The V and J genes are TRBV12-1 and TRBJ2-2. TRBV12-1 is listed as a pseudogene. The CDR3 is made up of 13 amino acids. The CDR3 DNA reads TGTGCCAGCAGGCAATGTAACACCGGGGAGCTGTTTTTT. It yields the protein CASRQCNTGELFF.

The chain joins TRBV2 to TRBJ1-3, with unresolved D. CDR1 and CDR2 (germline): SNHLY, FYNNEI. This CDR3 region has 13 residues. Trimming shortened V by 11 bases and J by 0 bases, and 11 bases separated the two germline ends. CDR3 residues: CAAGQSSGNTIYF. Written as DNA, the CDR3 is TGTGCCGCGGGCCAGAGCTCTGGAAACACCATATATTTT. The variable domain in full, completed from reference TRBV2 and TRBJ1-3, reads EPEVTQTPSHQVTQMGQEVILRCVPISNHLYFYWYRQILGQKVEFLVSFYNNEISEKSEIFDDQFSVERPDGSNFTLKIRSTKLEDSAMYFCAAGQSSGNTIYFGEGSWLTVV.

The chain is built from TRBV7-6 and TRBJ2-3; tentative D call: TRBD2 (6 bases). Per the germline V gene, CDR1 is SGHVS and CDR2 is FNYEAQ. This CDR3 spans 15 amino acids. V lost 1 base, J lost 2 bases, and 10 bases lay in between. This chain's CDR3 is CASSLGQGLTDTQYF. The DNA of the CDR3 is TGTGCCAGCAGCTTAGGCCAGGGACTCACAGATACGCAGTATTTT. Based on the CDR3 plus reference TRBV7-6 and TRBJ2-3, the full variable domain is GAGVSQSPRYKVTKRGQDVALRCDPISGHVSLYWYRQALGQGPEFLTYFNYEAQQDKSGLPNDRFSAERPEGSISTLTIQRTEQRDSAMYRCASSLGQGLTDTQYFGPGTRLTVL.

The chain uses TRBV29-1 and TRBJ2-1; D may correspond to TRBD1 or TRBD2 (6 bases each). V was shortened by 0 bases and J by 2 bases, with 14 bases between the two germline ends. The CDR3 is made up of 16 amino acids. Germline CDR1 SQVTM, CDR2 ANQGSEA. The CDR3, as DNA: TGCAGCGTTGAAGATGGGGGGCCGGTGCCCTACAATGAGCAGTTCTTC. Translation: CSVEDGGPVPYNEQFF.

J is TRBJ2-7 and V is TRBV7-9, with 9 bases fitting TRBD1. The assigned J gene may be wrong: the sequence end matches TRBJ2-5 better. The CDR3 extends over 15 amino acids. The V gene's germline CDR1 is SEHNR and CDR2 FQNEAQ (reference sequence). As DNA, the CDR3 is TGTGCCAGCAGAGCCGGGACAGGGACCCGGGAGACCCAGTACTTC. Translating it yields CASRAGTGTRETQYF.

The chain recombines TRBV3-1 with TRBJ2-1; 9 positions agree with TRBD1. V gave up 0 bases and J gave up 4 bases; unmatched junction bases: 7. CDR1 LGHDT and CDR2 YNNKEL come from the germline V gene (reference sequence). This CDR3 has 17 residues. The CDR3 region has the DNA TGTGCCAGCAGCCAAGAGGTAGGGACAGGGAGGTACAATGAGCAGTTCTTC. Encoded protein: CASSQEVGTGRYNEQFF.

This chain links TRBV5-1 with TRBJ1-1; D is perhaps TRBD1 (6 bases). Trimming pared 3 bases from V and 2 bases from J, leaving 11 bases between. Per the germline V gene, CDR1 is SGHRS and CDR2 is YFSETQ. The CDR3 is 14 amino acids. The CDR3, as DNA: TGCGCCAGCAGCTACAGGGATTATAACACTGAAGCTTTCTTT. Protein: CASSYRDYNTEAFF.

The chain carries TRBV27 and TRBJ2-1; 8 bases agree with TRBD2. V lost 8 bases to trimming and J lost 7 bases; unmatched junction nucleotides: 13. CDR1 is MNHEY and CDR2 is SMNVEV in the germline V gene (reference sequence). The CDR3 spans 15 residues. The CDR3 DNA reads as TGTGCCAGCTCTTCAGCGGGGGCCTATCAAAATGAGCAGTTCTTC. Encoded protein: CASSSAGAYQNEQFF.

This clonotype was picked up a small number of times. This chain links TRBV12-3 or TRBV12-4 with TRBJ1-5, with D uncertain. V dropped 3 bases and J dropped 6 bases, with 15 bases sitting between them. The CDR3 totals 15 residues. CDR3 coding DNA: TGTGCCAGCAGTTTCGGCCTGAGTAGCGGTCAGCCCCAGCATTTT. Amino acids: CASSFGLSSGQPQHF.

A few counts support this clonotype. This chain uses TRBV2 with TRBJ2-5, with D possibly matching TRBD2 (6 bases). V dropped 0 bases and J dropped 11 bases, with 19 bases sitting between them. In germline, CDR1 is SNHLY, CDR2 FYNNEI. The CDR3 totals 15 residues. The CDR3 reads CASSEAGGISGEQYF. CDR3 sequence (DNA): TGTGCCAGCAGTGAAGCGGGCGGGATCTCGGGGGAGCAGTACTTC.

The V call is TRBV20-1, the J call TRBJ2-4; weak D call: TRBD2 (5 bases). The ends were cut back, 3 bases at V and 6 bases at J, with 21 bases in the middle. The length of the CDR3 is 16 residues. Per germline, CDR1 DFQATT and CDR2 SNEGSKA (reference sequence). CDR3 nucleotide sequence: TGCAGTGCTAGGCCTCAGGCGATTGGAAGCGGAAACATTCAGTACTTC. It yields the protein CSARPQAIGSGNIQYF.

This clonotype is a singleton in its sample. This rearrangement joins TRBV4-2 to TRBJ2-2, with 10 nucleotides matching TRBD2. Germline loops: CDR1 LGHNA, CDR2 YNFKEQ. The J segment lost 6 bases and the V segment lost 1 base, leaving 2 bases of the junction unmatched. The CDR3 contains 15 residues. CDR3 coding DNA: TGTGCCAGCAGCCAAGCTAGCGGGAGTCCCGGGGAGCTGTTTTTT. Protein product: CASSQASGSPGELFF.

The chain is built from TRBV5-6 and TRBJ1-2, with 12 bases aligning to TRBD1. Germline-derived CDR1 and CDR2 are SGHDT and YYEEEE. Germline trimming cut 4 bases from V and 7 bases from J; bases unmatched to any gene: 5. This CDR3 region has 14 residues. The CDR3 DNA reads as TGTGCCAGCAGCCCGGGACAGGGGGCTAGTGGCTACACCTTC. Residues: CASSPGQGASGYTF.

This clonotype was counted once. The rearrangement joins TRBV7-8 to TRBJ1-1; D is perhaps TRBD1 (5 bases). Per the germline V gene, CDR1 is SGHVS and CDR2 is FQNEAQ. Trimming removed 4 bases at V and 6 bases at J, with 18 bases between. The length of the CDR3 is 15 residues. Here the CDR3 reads CASSSEGQGTAEAFF. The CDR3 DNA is TGTGCCAGCAGCTCGGAGGGGCAGGGTACCGCTGAAGCTTTCTTT.

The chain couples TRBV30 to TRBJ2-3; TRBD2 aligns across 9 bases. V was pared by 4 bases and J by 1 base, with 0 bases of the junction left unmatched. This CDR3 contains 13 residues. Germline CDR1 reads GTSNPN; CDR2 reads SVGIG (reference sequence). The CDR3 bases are TGTGCCTGGACTAGCGGGGGCACAGATACGCAGTATTTT. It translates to CAWTSGGTDTQYF. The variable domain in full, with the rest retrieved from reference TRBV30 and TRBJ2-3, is SQTIHQWPATLVQPVGSPLSLECTVEGTSNPNLYWYRQAAGRGLQLLFYSVGIGQISSEVPQNLSASRPQDRQFILSSKKLLLSDSGFYLCAWTSGGTDTQYFGPGTRLTVL.